Listed here are 20 T cell receptor beta chains from one sample, sequenced in a study of HIV-infected patients and healthy controls. Follow-up blood was drawn about 14 weeks, roughly three months, after antiretroviral therapy began. All unsorted peripheral T cells were captured because whole blood was used without fractionation. Alpha and beta constant-region primers primed reverse transcription of 500 to 550 ng RNA. Each of the alpha and beta chains got its own library through chain-specific third strand synthesis with indices. MiXCR, run by TCRdb on the 5' RACE reads, gives a single entry per CDR3 protein. The sample lists around 4,900 distinct CDR3 sequences; more than 5% were seen once. The specimen comprised blood, sampled during antiretroviral therapy. These TCRs come from an adult with HIV infection.

Many counts were recorded for this clonotype. V and J are TRBV6-6 and TRBJ2-3; 9 bases are shared with TRBD2. The trim removed 2 bases at V and 5 bases at J, leaving 17 bases unmatched. There are 19 residues in the CDR3. In germline, CDR1 is MNHNY, CDR2 SVGAGI (reference sequence). CDR3 DNA sequence: TGTGCCAGCAGTTACGACCCCGAGGGGCGGGGGGGAAACGTAGATACGCAGTATTTT. The encoded protein is CASSYDPEGRGGNVDTQYF.

Judged by abundance, this clonotype is medium-sized. CDR3 sequence reads: CASSLLVSYEQYF. The CDR3 DNA reads as TGCGCCAGCAGCTTGTTGGTTAGTTACGAGCAGTACTTC. This chain uses TRBV5-1 with TRBJ2-7; the D is unclear. The CDR3 extends over 13 amino acids. Trimming shortened V by 1 base and J by 4 bases, and 9 bases separated the two germline ends. The germline CDR1 and CDR2 sequences are SGHRS and YFSETQ.

This clonotype is judged medium-sized (0.01 to 0.1%). The rearrangement links TRBV20-1 to TRBJ1-5, with a weak D call TRBD1 (6 bases). Per the germline V gene, CDR1 is DFQATT and CDR2 is SNEGSKA (reference sequence). V gave up 4 bases and J gave up 3 bases, with 10 bases separating them. The CDR3 covers 13 residues. CDR3 nucleotides: TGCAGTGCTAAGGACAGTATCAATCAGCCCCAGCATTTT. The encoded protein is CSAKDSINQPQHF.

This clonotype occurred many times. The rearrangement joins TRBV20-1 to TRBJ2-4; maybe TRBD2 (5 bases). The CDR3 has 13 amino acids. V lost 5 bases, J lost 0 bases, and 8 bases lay in between. Germline lookup yields CDR1 DFQATT and CDR2 SNEGSKA (reference sequence). The CDR3 reads CSAGGLAKNIQYF. CDR3 sequence (DNA): TGCAGTGCTGGAGGTTTAGCCAAAAACATTCAGTACTTC.

Judged by abundance, this clonotype is medium-sized. This rearrangement joins TRBV5-6 to TRBJ2-5; 10 positions agree with TRBD2. There are 17 residues in the CDR3. Germline values: CDR1 SGHDT, CDR2 YYEEEE. The junction had 10 bases not matched to a gene; V was cut back by 1 base and J by 4 bases. CDR3 nucleotides: TGTGCCAGCAGCTTGATGTGGAGCGGGGGGGCCCTAGAGACCCAGTACTTC. Residues: CASSLMWSGGALETQYF.

This clonotype counts as medium-sized. The V gene is TRBV7-3, the J gene TRBJ2-1; perhaps TRBD1 as D (7 bases). The CDR3 has 14 residues. The germline V gene has CDR1 SGHTA and CDR2 FQGTGA. V gave up 1 base and J gave up 7 bases, with 11 bases separating them. The CDR3 DNA reads as TGTGCCAGCAGCTTAATCCCAGGGGGGAATGAGCAGTTCTTC. Protein product: CASSLIPGGNEQFF.

This clonotype was detected ten times or more. The chain recombines TRBV27 with TRBJ1-1, with a tentative D call TRBD1 (6 bases). Germline assignment: CDR1 MNHEY and CDR2 SMNVEV (reference sequence). V lost 5 bases and J lost 0, with 10 bases in between. The CDR3 sequence is 14 residues long. The CDR3 is CASSAGQLNTEAFF. CDR3 coding DNA: TGTGCCAGCAGTGCCGGACAGTTGAACACTGAAGCTTTCTTT.

This clonotype came up many times. The rearrangement uses TRBV29-1 and TRBJ1-4; D gene uncertain. Per germline, CDR1 SQVTM and CDR2 ANQGSEA. CDR3 length equals 13 residues. V was shortened by 4 bases and J by 2 bases, with 8 bases between the two germline ends. The CDR3 DNA reads as TGCAGCGTTGTCGTGGATACTAATGAAAAACTGTTTTTT. Protein sequence: CSVVVDTNEKLFF.

Within the sample, this clonotype is medium-sized. The V gene is TRBV5-1, the J gene TRBJ1-1, with D uncertain. CDR1 is SGHRS, CDR2 YFSETQ, per germline. V lost 0 bases and J 5 bases, leaving 8 bases between the germline ends. The CDR3 is 13 amino acids. CDR3: CASSLGRRTEAFF. The CDR3 region has the DNA TGCGCCAGCAGCTTGGGGAGGAGGACTGAAGCTTTCTTT.

By frequency in the sample, this clonotype is medium-sized (0.01 to 0.1%). The V call is TRBV28, the J call TRBJ1-4; 7 bases are shared with TRBD1. With V trimmed by 6 bases and J by 15 bases, 19 bases remained unmatched. Germline CDR1 and CDR2: MDHEN and SYDVKM. The CDR3 is made up of 15 amino acids. The CDR3 is CASSLTTGRGARVFF. The CDR3 DNA reads as TGTGCCAGCAGCCTAACGACAGGGAGGGGGGCAAGGGTGTTTTTT.

This clonotype was recorded many times. The V call is TRBV12-3 or TRBV12-4, the J call TRBJ1-1; TRBD1 might be the D (5 bases). This CDR3 is built from 16 residues. Trimming removed 6 bases at V and 0 bases at J, with 17 bases between. CDR3 DNA: TGTGCCAGCAGCCCCAGGGCAGGGCCCATGAACACTGAAGCTTTCTTT. It is translated as CASSPRAGPMNTEAFF.

This clonotype was counted ten times or more. The rearrangement joins TRBV29-1 to TRBJ1-1, with a tentative D call TRBD1 (6 bases). V dropped 0 bases and J dropped 1 base, with 15 bases sitting between them. The CDR3 totals 16 residues. The germline CDR1 and CDR2 sequences are SQVTM and ANQGSEA. CDR3 loop: CSVEEQVPRGNTEAFF. The CDR3 DNA sequence: TGCAGCGTTGAAGAGCAGGTCCCCAGGGGGAACACTGAAGCTTTCTTT.

The V call is TRBV29-1, the J call TRBJ2-5; 12 nucleotides agree with TRBD2. Trimming at V came to 5 bases and at J to 5 bases, leaving 6 bases not matched to a gene. Per germline, CDR1 SQVTM and CDR2 ANQGSEA. The CDR3 has 14 residues. CDR3 coding DNA: TGCAGCGTTAATCTAGCGGGGGGGCGGGAGACCCAGTACTTC. It translates to CSVNLAGGRETQYF.

This clonotype was found a few times. The genes are TRBV5-1 and TRBJ2-7; D is possibly TRBD1 (6 bases). CDR3 length: 14 amino acids. V gave up 4 bases and J gave up 3 bases, with 14 bases separating them. Per the germline V gene, CDR1 is SGHRS and CDR2 is YFSETQ. As DNA, the CDR3 is TGCGCCAGCAGCGTGTCGACAGGAAACTACGAGCAGTACTTC. It encodes CASSVSTGNYEQYF. Together with reference TRBV5-1 and TRBJ2-7, the CDR3 gives the full variable domain: KAGVTQTPRYLIKTRGQQVTLSCSPISGHRSVSWYQQTPGQGLQFLFEYFSETQRNKGNFPGRFSGRQFSNSRSEMNVSTLELGDSALYLCASSVSTGNYEQYFGPGTRLTVT.

This clonotype was recorded at least ten times. This rearrangement joins TRBV7-3 to TRBJ2-5; 7 bases match TRBD2. The V gene end was trimmed by 5 bases and the J gene end by 2 bases; junction bases not matched to a gene: 8. The CDR3 runs to 15 residues. CDR1 is SGHTA and CDR2 is FQGTGA in the germline V gene. As DNA, the CDR3 is TGTGCCAGCAGCCTGCATGCGGGACTACAAGAGACCCAGTACTTC. Encoded protein: CASSLHAGLQETQYF.

This clonotype occurred a few times. The chain recombines TRBV7-2 with TRBJ1-5; 8 nucleotides agree with TRBD1. The germline CDR1 and CDR2 sequences are SGHTA and FQGNSA. The CDR3 extends over 15 amino acids. V trimming: 4 bases; J trimming: 3 bases; junction bases outside the gene matches: 5. The CDR3 reads CASSSWTGINQPQHF. The DNA of the CDR3 is TGTGCCAGCAGCTCATGGACAGGGATCAATCAGCCCCAGCATTTT.

J is TRBJ2-1 and V is TRBV19; tentative D call: TRBD2 (6 bases). V was pared by 0 bases and J by 6 bases, with 9 bases between. There are 14 residues in the CDR3. Germline V gene data show CDR1 as LNHDA and CDR2 as SQIVND (reference sequence). As DNA, the CDR3 is TGTGCCAGTAGTATAGATTACGGGAGCAATGAGCAGTTCTTC. This gives the protein CASSIDYGSNEQFF. The full variable domain, completed using reference TRBV19 and TRBJ2-1, is DGGITQSPKYLFRKEGQNVTLSCEQNLNHDAMYWYRQDPGQGLRLIYYSQIVNDFQKGDIAEGYSVSREKKESFPLTVTSAQKNPTAFYLCASSIDYGSNEQFFGPGTRLTVL.

This clonotype is medium-sized within its sample. The chain recombines TRBV7-9 with TRBJ1-6; 10 positions match TRBD1. CDR3 length: 16 residues. V gave up 4 bases and J gave up 7 bases; unmatched junction bases: 7. CDR1 and CDR2 (germline): SEHNR, FQNEAQ (reference sequence). CDR3 sequence reads: CASSSGDRGLNSPLHF. The CDR3 DNA is TGTGCCAGCAGCTCCGGGGACAGGGGTCTCAATTCACCCCTCCACTTT.

This clonotype qualifies as medium-sized. The V call is TRBV9, the J call TRBJ1-4; perhaps TRBD1 as D (5 bases). This CDR3 is built from 14 residues. Trimming cost V 3 bases and J 0 bases, with 6 bases left between them. Germline assignment: CDR1 SGDLS and CDR2 YYNGEE. CDR3 DNA: TGTGCCAGCAGCGCGACAGCAACTAATGAAAAACTGTTTTTT. Encoded protein: CASSATATNEKLFF. The complete variable domain, with remaining parts taken from reference TRBV9 and TRBJ1-4, reads DSGVTQTPKHLITATGQRVTLRCSPRSGDLSVYWYQQSLDQGLQFLIQYYNGEERAKGNILERFSAQQFPDLHSELNLSSLELGDSALYFCASSATATNEKLFFGSGTQLSVL.

This clonotype appeared a few times. The V gene is TRBV19, the J gene TRBJ2-3; TRBD1 is a possible D gene (6 bases). The CDR3 totals 15 residues. Trimming pared 4 bases from V and 7 bases from J, leaving 18 bases between. The germline gives CDR1 LNHDA, CDR2 SQIVND (reference sequence). The CDR3 nucleotides read TGTGCCAGTAGTAAACCGGGACATCAGACTTATACGCAGTATTTT. As protein: CASSKPGHQTYTQYF.